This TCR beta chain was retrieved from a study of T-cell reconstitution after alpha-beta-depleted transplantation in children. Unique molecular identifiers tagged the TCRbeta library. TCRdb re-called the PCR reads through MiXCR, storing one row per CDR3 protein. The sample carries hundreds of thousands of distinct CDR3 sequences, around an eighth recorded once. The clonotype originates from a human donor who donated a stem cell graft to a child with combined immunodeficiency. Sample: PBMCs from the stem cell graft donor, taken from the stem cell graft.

In DNA, the CDR3 is TGTGCCAGCAGCTTAACCATCATCGGGGCCCCCTACGAGCAGTACTTC. Translation gives CASSLTIIGAPYEQYF. The rearrangement joins TRBV7-2 to TRBJ2-7; the D gene could be TRBD1 or TRBD2 (5 bases each). V was trimmed by 2 bases and J by 2 bases, leaving 16 bases between them. Per the germline V gene, CDR1 is SGHTA and CDR2 is FQGNSA. The CDR3 is 16 residues long.